This T cell receptor beta chain is from a study of beta chain features in type 1 diabetes. What was sequenced were expressed TCRB transcripts, since all of the isolated RNA had been reverse transcribed. TCRdb's table, derived via immunoSEQ multiplex PCR, lists solely in-frame clones and lacks some. Of a few hundred thousand clones listed, around 16% are singletons. The length of the CDR3 is 14 residues. V lost 0 bases and J lost 9, with 12 bases in between. Germline V gene lookup returns CDR1 SGHNT and CDR2 YENEEA. Whole-study findings and limits: Researchers report that Type 1 diabetes patients had moderately but significantly shorter TCRB CDR3s across all four CD4+ subsets.

Points on this clone: The antigen is undetermined.

Markers CD45RO/CCR7/CD25/CD127/CD95/CD27 served to sort CD4+ naive, central memory, regulatory and stem cell-like memory cells. J is TRBJ2-1 and V is TRBV11-3; D unresolved. Sequencing used naive CD4+ T cells from blood. The TCR comes from a man aged 30 to 45 with type 1 diabetes. The CDR3 DNA reads TGTGCCAGCAGCTTAGATGCGAGTTCTGCTGAGCAGTTCTTC. Amino acid sequence: CASSLDASSAEQFF.